The TCR beta chain under discussion was sequenced for a study of cytomegalovirus exposure and HLA in healthy donors. Study observations and caveats: Confirmation in vitro established that three CMV-associated chains were specific for CMV antigens. Analysis was carried out at a later point, and it linked a missense DCLRE1C variant to TCR beta V- and J-gene trimming.

It was with 60 Vbeta and 13 Jbeta primers that the PCR ran. Some clones are missing from TCRdb's copy, which holds only in-frame ones; the method was immunoSEQ multiplex PCR. The sample lists around 300,000 clones, 72% seen once, with 2% to 2.5% in the top ten. This clone has a single count. Its antigen is unidentified. This CDR3 has 13 residues. The V end lost 3 bases, the J end lost 3 bases, and 8 bases lay between the germline ends. Germline CDR1 reads MGHDK; CDR2 reads SYGVNS. The sequencing sample was made of PBMCs. The sequence was obtained from a female donor in good health and CMV-seronegative. V usage is TRBV25-1 and J usage is TRBJ1-2, with D maybe TRBD1 (6 bases). Written as DNA, the CDR3 is TGTGCCAGCAGTGACAGGGGACACTATGGCTACACCTTC. Its translation is CASSDRGHYGYTF.